The 27 T cell receptor beta chains below all came from one sample that was sequenced in a study of blood T cell repertoires in COVID-19. Here immunoSEQ multiplex PCR was the method, and the copy in TCRdb shows in-frame clones only, minus some. The table has about 320,000 clones, approximately 90% seen once. The sequencing input was PBMCs or T cells enriched from blood (not recorded which). The receptor source for this set is a woman aged 30 to 39 who had been exposed to COVID-19.

The V and J genes are TRBV9 and TRBJ1-2; no firm D call. Germline V CDR1 and CDR2: SGDLS, YYNGEE. The CDR3 totals 14 residues. V shed 0 bases and J shed 4 bases, with 10 bases lying between them. The DNA of the CDR3 is TGTGCCAGCAGCGTAGGGGCGAGTCGCTATGGCTACACCTTC. Translated: CASSVGASRYGYTF.

The rearrangement joins TRBV21-1 to TRBJ1-1; the table's D call, TRBD1, was not checked against the DNA. TRBV21-1 is classified as a pseudogene. The CDR3 is 12 residues long. CDR3 nucleotide sequence: TGTGCCACCAGGACAGGGAGAGCTGAAGCTTTCTTT. Its protein product is CATRTGRAEAFF.

This clone is a singleton in its sample. This chain uses TRBV19 with TRBJ1-2; D is uncertain. This CDR3 comprises 12 residues. Germline-derived CDR1 and CDR2 are LNHDA and SQIVND (reference sequence). Trimming took 5 bases from V and 4 from J, leaving 8 bases between them. The CDR3 here is CASSLATYGYTF. For the CDR3, the DNA is TGTGCCAGTAGTCTGGCAACCTATGGCTACACCTTC.

The chain recombines TRBV6-4 with TRBJ1-6, with 9 bases that match TRBD1. The CDR3 has 16 residues. The ends lost 10 bases at V and 3 bases at J; junction bases unmatched: 10. Germline V gene lookup returns CDR1 MRHNA and CDR2 SNTAGT. Here the CDR3 DNA reads TGTGCCACCAGCACAGGGGGCCATCACTATAATTCACCCCTCCACTTT. Its protein is CATSTGGHHYNSPLHF.

The CDR3 coding sequence is TGCGCCAGCAGCCAAGATTTGACAGGGGGCAGTGAAAAACTGTTTTTT. Translation gives CASSQDLTGGSEKLFF. The chain links TRBV4-3 to TRBJ1-4; 10 nucleotides line up with TRBD1. V lost 0 bases, J lost 7 bases, and 5 bases stayed unmatched. Germline V lookup: CDR1 LGHNA, CDR2 YSLEER. The CDR3 extends over 16 amino acids.

This clone was seen a single time. The rearrangement joins TRBV12-3 or TRBV12-4 to TRBJ2-1; no firm D call. The CDR3 is 13 amino acids. V lost 3 bases and J 7 bases, leaving 10 bases between the germline ends. The CDR3 DNA follows: TGTGCCAGCAGTTTTTCCACGCGTAATGAGCAGTTCTTC. Translated: CASSFSTRNEQFF.

Only one count was recorded for this clone. The J gene is TRBJ2-5, the V gene TRBV19; TRBD2 aligns across 9 bases. The germline V gene has CDR1 LNHDA and CDR2 SQIVND (reference sequence). This CDR3 is built from 14 residues. Trimming at V came to 5 bases and at J to 8 bases, leaving 9 bases not matched to a gene. The CDR3 here is CASSPSGEGRTQYF. Written as DNA, the CDR3 is TGTGCCAGTAGTCCTAGCGGGGAGGGGAGAACCCAGTACTTC. Full variable domain (missing parts from reference TRBV19 and TRBJ2-5): DGGITQSPKYLFRKEGQNVTLSCEQNLNHDAMYWYRQDPGQGLRLIYYSQIVNDFQKGDIAEGYSVSREKKESFPLTVTSAQKNPTAFYLCASSPSGEGRTQYFGPGTRLLVL.

V gene TRBV7-2 combines with J gene TRBJ2-5; 9 bases align to TRBD1. After removal of 3 bases from V and 3 bases from J, the junction contained 5 bases not matched to a gene. The CDR3 contains 15 residues. The germline gives CDR1 SGHTA, CDR2 FQGNSA. This CDR3 is CASSFKTGGEETQYF. For the CDR3, the DNA is TGTGCCAGCAGCTTCAAGACAGGGGGGGAAGAGACCCAGTACTTC.

The chain carries TRBV4-3 and TRBJ1-1, with D possibly TRBD1 on 5 matching bases. This CDR3 has 16 amino acids. The V and J ends lost 0 bases and 6 bases respectively, with 17 bases between them. CDR1 and CDR2 (germline): LGHNA, YSLEER. CDR3: CASSQEPEGRDSEAFF. The CDR3 nucleotides read TGCGCCAGCAGCCAAGAACCGGAGGGCAGGGACTCTGAAGCTTTCTTT.

The V and J genes are TRBV7-9 and TRBJ2-4; 9 bases map to TRBD2. After removal of 5 bases from V and 1 base from J, the junction contained 12 bases not matched to a gene. Germline V lookup: CDR1 SEHNR, CDR2 FQNEAQ (reference sequence). The CDR3 is 18 amino acids. In nucleotides, the CDR3 is TGTGCCAGCAGCCAATCTACTGCGGGGGGGCTTGCCAAAAACATTCAGTACTTC. Amino acids: CASSQSTAGGLAKNIQYF.

V usage is TRBV14 and J usage is TRBJ2-5, with 7 bases fitting TRBD1. The J segment lost 9 bases and the V segment lost 3 bases, leaving 19 bases of the junction unmatched. The CDR3 runs to 17 residues. CDR1 SGHDN and CDR2 FVKESK come from the germline V gene. The DNA for the CDR3 is TGTGCCAGCAGCCAGGGGGTAGGAGAGGGACAGAGGACGTCCCAGTACTTC. Amino acids: CASSQGVGEGQRTSQYF.

The chain couples TRBV2 to TRBJ1-5, with TRBD1 as a possible D gene (5 bases). Between the trimmed V and J ends, which lost 6 bases and 0 bases, there was a span of 12 bases. CDR3 size: 15 residues. In germline, CDR1 is SNHLY, CDR2 FYNNEI. CDR3 nucleotides: TGTGCCAGCAGAAGTCGGGGGGATAGCAATCAGCCCCAGCATTTT. This translates into CASRSRGDSNQPQHF. The full variable domain, its missing parts supplied by reference TRBV2 and TRBJ1-5, is EPEVTQTPSHQVTQMGQEVILRCVPISNHLYFYWYRQILGQKVEFLVSFYNNEISEKSEIFDDQFSVERPDGSNFTLKIRSTKLEDSAMYFCASRSRGDSNQPQHFGDGTRLSIL.

The chain couples TRBV5-5 to TRBJ1-3, with TRBD1 matching 7 bases. The CDR3 runs to 14 residues. Germline CDR1 SGHKS, CDR2 YYEKEE (reference sequence). With 7 bases clipped from V and 0 bases from J, the junction kept 4 bases outside the gene matches. The CDR3 DNA reads TGTGCCAGCTGGGACAGCCACTCTGGAAACACCATATATTTT. This translates into CASWDSHSGNTIYF.

This clone was detected only once. V is TRBV30 and J is TRBJ1-5, with 11 bases matching TRBD1. CDR1 is GTSNPN, CDR2 SVGIG, per germline (reference sequence). This CDR3 contains 14 residues. V lost 3 bases and J lost 5; bases outside the gene matches: 3. The CDR3 here is CAWSSGQGDQPQHF. The DNA of the CDR3 is TGTGCCTGGAGCTCGGGACAGGGGGATCAGCCCCAGCATTTT.

This sequence joins TRBV5-1 and TRBJ2-2, with 10 bases aligning to TRBD1. From germline, CDR1 is SGHRS and CDR2 YFSETQ. J was trimmed by 4 bases and V by 3 bases; bases with no gene match: 6. There are 16 residues in the CDR3. The CDR3, as DNA: TGCGCCAGCAGCTCGTCCGGGACAGGGGTCACCGGGGAGCTGTTTTTT. Protein sequence: CASSSSGTGVTGELFF.

V is TRBV19 and J is TRBJ1-4; D is unclear. The CDR3 is 13 residues long. The V and J ends lost 6 bases and 5 bases respectively, with 10 bases between them. Germline assignment: CDR1 LNHDA and CDR2 SQIVND (reference sequence). The CDR3 spells CASSSRLNEKLFF. The CDR3 DNA is TGTGCCAGTAGCTCCCGACTGAATGAAAAACTGTTTTTT. The full variable domain, its missing parts supplied by reference TRBV19 and TRBJ1-4, is DGGITQSPKYLFRKEGQNVTLSCEQNLNHDAMYWYRQDPGQGLRLIYYSQIVNDFQKGDIAEGYSVSREKKESFPLTVTSAQKNPTAFYLCASSSRLNEKLFFGSGTQLSVL.

The CDR3 here is CASSLEGDSPLHF. The CDR3 nucleotides read TGTGCCAGCAGCTTAGAAGGGGATTCACCCCTCCACTTT. J is TRBJ1-6 and V is TRBV5-4, with TRBD1 as a possible D gene (5 bases). This CDR3 contains 13 residues. The V gene lost 2 bases and the J gene lost 8 bases, with 8 bases spanning the gap. The V gene's germline CDR1 is SGHNT and CDR2 YYREEE (reference sequence).

The chain joins TRBV7-9 to TRBJ2-7; D may be TRBD2 (7 bases). The germline V gene has CDR1 SEHNR and CDR2 FQNEAQ (reference sequence). The CDR3 is made up of 14 amino acids. V was pared by 3 bases and J by 7 bases, with 16 bases between. The CDR3 here is CASSLTGGSTEQYF. The CDR3, as DNA: TGTGCCAGCAGCTTGACGGGGGGCTCCACGGAGCAGTACTTC.

J is TRBJ1-2 and V is TRBV4-3; TRBD1 is a possible D gene (5 bases). This CDR3 contains 14 residues. The germline CDR1 and CDR2 sequences are LGHNA and YSLEER. Trimming pared 4 bases from V and 3 bases from J, leaving 12 bases between. CDR3 loop: CASSPRVFDYGYTF. Written as DNA, the CDR3 is TGCGCCAGCAGCCCCAGGGTTTTCGACTATGGCTACACCTTC.

This clone has a single count. The V call is TRBV19, the J call TRBJ1-2, with D perhaps matching TRBD1 (6 bases). The germline V gene has CDR1 LNHDA and CDR2 SQIVND (reference sequence). The CDR3 is made up of 14 amino acids. Trimming took 3 bases from V and 5 from J, leaving 13 bases between them. CDR3 loop: CASSIPDSVYGYTF. In DNA, the CDR3 is TGTGCCAGTAGTATCCCGGACAGCGTTTATGGCTACACCTTC.

This sequence joins TRBV6-6 and TRBJ1-2; 9 bases line up with TRBD1. Germline values: CDR1 MNHNY, CDR2 SVGAGI (reference sequence). This CDR3 is 12 amino acids long. The junction had 4 bases not matched to a gene; V was cut back by 6 bases and J by 8 bases. In nucleotides, the CDR3 is TGTGCCAGCAGGGGGACAGGGATAGGCTACACCTTC. Translated, it gives CASRGTGIGYTF.

This chain uses TRBV7-9 with TRBJ1-1; D is undetermined. The CDR3 extends over 14 amino acids. The V end was cut by 7 bases, the J end by 0 bases, with 12 bases between. The V gene's germline CDR1 is SEHNR and CDR2 FQNEAQ (reference sequence). The DNA of the CDR3 is TGTGCCAGCACCCTGAGGCAGATGAACACTGAAGCTTTCTTT. This translates into CASTLRQMNTEAFF.

The chain links TRBV19 to TRBJ2-3; 10 bases map to TRBD1. Germline CDR1 is LNHDA and CDR2 is SQIVND (reference sequence). The CDR3 covers 15 residues. V was clipped by 3 bases and J by 4 bases; unmatched bases: 4. The CDR3 sequence: CASSIWDRGADTQYF. The CDR3 region has the DNA TGTGCCAGTAGTATCTGGGACAGGGGAGCAGATACGCAGTATTTT.

The chain links TRBV10-3 to TRBJ1-5; possible D gene TRBD1, 6 bases. Deletions cut 8 bases from V and 0 bases from J, with 23 bases between. Per the germline V gene, CDR1 is ENHRY and CDR2 is SYGVKD. The CDR3 has 18 residues. CDR3 residues: CAIGSAGGARDSNQPQHF. In DNA, the CDR3 is TGTGCCATCGGCTCCGCGGGGGGGGCGAGGGATAGCAATCAGCCCCAGCATTTT.

V usage is TRBV24-1 and J usage is TRBJ2-1, with a tentative D call TRBD1 (7 bases). This CDR3 is 17 amino acids long. Germline CDR1 is KGHDR and CDR2 is SFDVKD. V lost 4 bases and J lost 2, with 17 bases in between. For the CDR3, the DNA is TGTGCCACCAGTGACCCTCACCAGGGGGGCGCCTACAATGAGCAGTTCTTC. Its translation: CATSDPHQGGAYNEQFF.

The J gene is TRBJ1-2, the V gene TRBV12-3 or TRBV12-4; D might be TRBD1 (5 bases). V was clipped by 5 bases and J by 3 bases, with 10 bases between them. This CDR3 has 13 residues. CDR3 DNA sequence: TGTGCCAGCAGTCCGACAGTATACTATGGCTACACCTTC. It specifies CASSPTVYYGYTF.

CDR3 nucleotide sequence: TGTGCCAGCAGAACTTCGGGGGGGCATGTTGAAGCTTTCTTT. It encodes CASRTSGGHVEAFF. V usage is TRBV7-9 and J usage is TRBJ1-1; a weak D match, TRBD1 (6 bases). Germline lookup yields CDR1 SEHNR and CDR2 FQNEAQ (reference sequence). The CDR3 totals 14 residues. Trimming left V 6 bases short and J 7 bases short, with 18 bases between. Variable domain in full (rest from reference TRBV7-9 and TRBJ1-1): DTGVSQNPRHKITKRGQNVTFRCDPISEHNRLYWYRQTLGQGPEFLTYFQNEAQLEKSRLLSDRFSAERPKGSFSTLEIQRTEQGDSAMYLCASRTSGGHVEAFFGQGTRLTVV.